These 32 T cell receptor beta chains originate from one sample sequenced in a study of healthy donors' naive CD4 and CD8 T cells (dated by TCRdb to 2013 to 2016). The sample was run on a 454 GS FLX Titanium. A previously published linear amplification protocol was used to build TCR libraries from around 500 ng of total RNA. Using fastp trimming at Q25 and MiXCR clonotype assembly, TCRdb reanalyzed the public sequencing data and kept in-frame beta chains. Each record represents a unique CDR3 protein, reported with the most common genes and DNA among its rows. Counted in this sample were 180,000 or so distinct CDR3 sequences; around three quarters of them appeared once. The ten largest account for about 2.1% of the sample. The sequencing input was naive CD4+ and CD8+ T cells sorted from blood, pooled from several donors. The sample's cell subset or site label, in plain terms: FACS-sorted naive CD4+ (CD45RO-CD45RA+) and naive CD8+ (CD45RA+CD27bright) T cells. These receptors originate from a pool of human donors in good health; the sample pools cells from several healthy donors.

A single count supports this clonotype. V gene TRBV19 combines with J gene TRBJ2-7; D possibly corresponds to TRBD1 (6 bases). The CDR3 totals 12 residues. Germline loops: CDR1 LNHDA, CDR2 SQIVND (reference sequence). V was clipped by 5 bases and J by 5 bases, with 10 bases between them. CDR3 nucleotide sequence: TGTGCCAGTAGTGACAGGCTCAACGAGCAGTACTTC. Translated: CASSDRLNEQYF.

The chain carries TRBV5-1 and TRBJ2-7; D not resolved. The CDR3 runs to 15 residues. The V gene lost 4 bases and the J gene lost 3 bases, with 17 bases spanning the gap. Per germline, CDR1 SGHRS and CDR2 YFSETQ. The CDR3 reads CASSPPRSPLYEQYF. The DNA of the CDR3 is TGCGCCAGCAGCCCCCCTAGAAGCCCCCTCTACGAGCAGTACTTC.

As regards this clonotype: Mismatch with germline at one junction end may stem from a read error. The chain carries TRBV29-1 and TRBJ2-5, with 12 bases fitting TRBD2. Per the germline V gene, CDR1 is SQVTM and CDR2 is ANQGSEA. The CDR3 contains 16 residues. The CDR3 DNA follows: TGCAGCGTTGGGGAACTAGCGGGGGGAATAGGAGAGGCCCAGTACTTC. It translates to CSVGELAGGIGEAQYF.

The V gene is TRBV6-5, the J gene TRBJ2-1, with 11 bases lining up with TRBD2. The CDR3 is made up of 22 amino acids. Trimming took 0 bases from V and 4 from J; bases not matched to a gene: 20. Germline assignment: CDR1 MNHEY and CDR2 SVGAGI. Here the CDR3 DNA reads TGTGCCAGCAGTTACTCGTCCCCGAGACTAGCGGGAATCCGTTGGGTGTACAATGAGCAGTTCTTC. This sequence encodes CASSYSSPRLAGIRWVYNEQFF.

The chain uses TRBV6-1 and TRBJ2-5, with D unresolved. The CDR3 has 13 residues. CDR1 is MNHNS and CDR2 is SASEGT in the germline V gene. V shed 6 bases and J shed 5 bases, with 13 bases lying between them. The CDR3 here is CASSRTPAETQYF. The CDR3 region has the DNA TGTGCCAGCAGCCGAACGCCAGCGGAGACCCAGTACTTC.

This chain uses TRBV27 with TRBJ2-1; tentative D call: TRBD2 (6 bases). CDR3 length equals 15 residues. Trimming stripped 2 bases from V and 10 bases from J, with 18 bases between. Per the germline V gene, CDR1 is MNHEY and CDR2 is SMNVEV (reference sequence). For the CDR3, the DNA is TGTGCCAGCAGTTTAGGGGACTTGAGTTGGAGCGAGCAGTTCTTC. Amino acids: CASSLGDLSWSEQFF.

V usage is TRBV6-5 and J usage is TRBJ2-3, with 9 bases matching TRBD2. V lost 3 bases, J lost 1 base, and 5 bases stayed unmatched. The germline V gene has CDR1 MNHEY and CDR2 SVGAGI. This CDR3 contains 16 residues. CDR3 sequence: CASSYSSGAGTDTQYF. In DNA form, the CDR3 reads TGTGCCAGCAGTTATTCTAGCGGGGCGGGCACAGATACGCAGTATTTT.

The chain employs TRBV5-1 and TRBJ1-1, with 7 bases matching TRBD1. The CDR3 runs to 14 residues. V gave up 0 bases and J gave up 3 bases; unmatched junction bases: 2. Germline V gives CDR1 SGHRS, CDR2 YFSETQ. CDR3 nucleotide sequence: TGCGCCAGCAGCTTGGCAGGGGGTTACACTGAAGCTTTCTTT. Translating gives CASSLAGGYTEAFF.

The gene calls are TRBV29-1 and TRBJ2-3; 9 bases match TRBD2. Germline loops: CDR1 SQVTM, CDR2 ANQGSEA. The CDR3 runs 13 residues. V shed 7 bases and J 1 base; nucleotides not matched to a gene: 3. CDR3 in DNA: TGCAGCGCCATAGCGGGAGGCACAGATACGCAGTATTTT. It codes for CSAIAGGTDTQYF.

The V call is TRBV6-6, the J call TRBJ1-1; TRBD1 might be the D (6 bases). The CDR3 sequence is 16 residues long. The V and J ends lost 6 bases and 1 base respectively, with 18 bases between them. Germline CDR1 reads MNHNY; CDR2 reads SVGAGI (reference sequence). In DNA, the CDR3 is TGTGCCAGCAGCGCCGCCGGGCAGGGGCGGAACACTGAAGCTTTCTTT. The encoded protein is CASSAAGQGRNTEAFF.

This chain links TRBV20-1 with TRBJ2-4; D call uncertain. V shed 3 bases and J shed 0 bases, with 15 bases lying between them. Germline V CDR1 and CDR2: DFQATT, SNEGSKA (reference sequence). The CDR3 runs 16 residues. CDR3: CSASYGQAIAKNIQYF. The DNA of the CDR3 is TGCAGTGCTAGCTATGGCCAGGCTATAGCCAAAAACATTCAGTACTTC.

The V gene is TRBV12-3 or TRBV12-4, the J gene TRBJ1-1; the D is unclear. V lost 6 bases, J lost 1 base, and 9 bases lay in between. This CDR3 comprises 13 residues. DNA of the CDR3: TGTGCCAGCAGCGGGCAAAAGAACACTGAAGCTTTCTTT. This sequence encodes CASSGQKNTEAFF.

There are a few counts of this clonotype. The rearrangement uses TRBV19 and TRBJ1-2; D might be TRBD1 (5 bases). This CDR3 has 13 residues. Germline V gene sequence: CDR1 LNHDA, CDR2 SQIVND (reference sequence). V lost 8 bases and J 5 bases, leaving 15 bases between the germline ends. CDR3: CASSGTVPYGYTF. The CDR3 nucleotides are TGTGCCAGTTCCGGGACGGTTCCTTATGGCTACACCTTC.

The rearrangement joins TRBV7-2 to TRBJ1-3; TRBD1 is a possible D gene (5 bases). The germline V gene has CDR1 SGHTA and CDR2 FQGNSA. Between the trimmed V and J ends, which lost 5 bases and 1 base, there was a span of 18 bases. CDR3 length equals 17 residues. The CDR3 bases are TGTGCCAGCAGCGGATCCCAGGGAGTATCGTCTGGAAACACCATATATTTT. It is translated as CASSGSQGVSSGNTIYF.

The genes are TRBV11-2 and TRBJ2-7, with a possible D match to TRBD2 (6 bases). This CDR3 spans 15 amino acids. Germline V gives CDR1 SGHAT, CDR2 FQNNGV. V lost 6 bases to trimming and J lost 4 bases, with 19 bases between them. CDR3 region: CASSLGRGGRYEQYF. The CDR3 DNA sequence: TGTGCCAGCAGTCTCGGACGGGGAGGCCGATACGAGCAGTACTTC. The complete variable domain, with remaining parts taken from reference TRBV11-2 and TRBJ2-7, reads EAGVAQSPRYKIIEKRQSVAFWCNPISGHATLYWYQQILGQGPKLLIQFQNNGVVDDSQLPKDRFSAERLKGVDSTLKIQPAKLEDSAVYLCASSLGRGGRYEQYFGPGTRLTVT.

The chain is built from TRBV24-1 and TRBJ2-1; 11 bases are shared with TRBD1. Germline V gene data show CDR1 as KGHDR and CDR2 as SFDVKD. V lost 5 bases and J lost 4; bases outside the gene matches: 12. The CDR3 loop spans 18 amino acids. This CDR3 reads CATSGPGQGGSSYNEQFF. The CDR3 region has the DNA TGTGCCACCAGTGGTCCGGGACAGGGGGGTTCTTCTTACAATGAGCAGTTCTTC.

The chain has TRBV6-2 or TRBV6-3 and TRBJ2-1; D may be TRBD2 (6 bases). The V and J ends lost 6 bases and 6 bases respectively, with 12 bases between them. The CDR3 is made up of 13 amino acids. Germline V gene lookup returns CDR1 MNHEY and CDR2 SVGEGT. The CDR3 loop reads CASRPLAPNEQFF. The CDR3 bases are TGTGCCAGCAGGCCACTAGCTCCCAATGAGCAGTTCTTC.

The chain is built from TRBV12-5 and TRBJ1-3, with a tentative D call TRBD1 (6 bases). Germline lookup yields CDR1 LGHNT and CDR2 FRNRAP. The ends were cut back, 4 bases at V and 0 bases at J, with 13 bases in the middle. This CDR3 is 16 amino acids long. CDR3 protein: CASGSPRGASGNTIYF. The CDR3 bases are TGTGCTAGTGGTTCCCCTCGGGGGGCCTCTGGAAACACCATATATTTT.

This clonotype showed up just once. The CDR3 nucleotides are TGTGCCACCAGCGAGGGGGCTCGGGAGACCCAGTACTTC. It codes for CATSEGARETQYF. The chain couples TRBV24-1 to TRBJ2-5; 7 bases map to TRBD1. CDR1 and CDR2 from the germline V gene are KGHDR and SFDVKD. J lost 5 bases, V lost 7 bases, and 6 bases had no gene match. The CDR3 is 13 amino acids.

The V and J genes are TRBV6-6 and TRBJ1-2, with D perhaps matching TRBD1 (5 bases). Trimming pared 1 base from V and 0 bases from J, leaving 9 bases between. This CDR3 region has 15 residues. CDR1 is MNHNY, CDR2 SVGAGI, per germline (reference sequence). The CDR3 nucleotides read TGTGCCAGCAGTTACTTGACAGTTCCTAACTATGGCTACACCTTC. Its translation is CASSYLTVPNYGYTF.

V usage is TRBV27 and J usage is TRBJ2-3; TRBD2 agrees at 10 bases. Germline-derived CDR1 and CDR2 are MNHEY and SMNVEV (reference sequence). The CDR3 sequence is 14 residues long. V trimming: 6 bases; J trimming: 3 bases; junction bases outside the gene matches: 3. This chain's CDR3 is CASSPSGSTDTQYF. The CDR3 DNA reads TGTGCCAGCAGCCCTAGCGGGAGTACAGATACGCAGTATTTT.

The chain's CDR3 is CASSLSGDGRTDTQYF. CDR3 coding DNA: TGTGCCAGCAGTTTATCGGGGGACGGGAGGACAGATACGCAGTATTTT. This chain connects TRBV27 to TRBJ2-3, with TRBD2 identical over 7 bases. V trimming: 0 bases; J trimming: 3 bases; junction bases outside the gene matches: 6. The CDR3 is 16 residues long. The germline V gene encodes CDR1 MNHEY and CDR2 SMNVEV (reference sequence).

This clonotype has at least ten counts. The chain combines TRBV29-1 with TRBJ1-1; no firm D call. The CDR3 runs to 13 residues. CDR1 and CDR2 from the germline V gene are SQVTM and ANQGSEA. V lost 0 bases and J 2 bases, leaving 7 bases between the germline ends. The DNA for the CDR3 is TGCAGCGTTGAAGAGCGGGCAAACACTGAAGCTTTCTTT. This sequence encodes CSVEERANTEAFF.

The genes are TRBV6-5 and TRBJ1-5; D call uncertain. Trimming pared 2 bases from V and 5 bases from J, leaving 10 bases between. CDR1 and CDR2 (germline): MNHEY, SVGAGI. This CDR3 comprises 14 residues. CDR3 amino acids: CASSYEEKYQPQHF. For the CDR3, the DNA is TGTGCCAGCAGTTACGAGGAAAAGTATCAGCCCCAGCATTTT.

J is TRBJ2-7 and V is TRBV20-1, with a possible D match to TRBD2 (5 bases). CDR3 length: 12 residues. V lost 5 bases and J lost 7, with 15 bases in between. Per germline, CDR1 DFQATT and CDR2 SNEGSKA (reference sequence). This chain's CDR3 is CSAGNERAEQYF. For the CDR3, the DNA is TGCAGTGCTGGAAACGAGAGGGCGGAGCAGTACTTC.

The chain combines TRBV5-1 with TRBJ2-3, with 9 bases lining up with TRBD1. Germline V gene sequence: CDR1 SGHRS, CDR2 YFSETQ. The CDR3 is 18 amino acids. V dropped 4 bases and J dropped 6; count of bases not matched to a gene: 18. As DNA, the CDR3 is TGCGCCAGCAGCCCCAGGGACAGGGTCCTCGGGTTGGTGGATACGCAGTATTTT. It translates to CASSPRDRVLGLVDTQYF.

V is TRBV5-6 and J is TRBJ1-5; D remains unclear. Trimming removed 1 base from V and 4 bases from J, with 12 bases in between. The CDR3 sequence is 15 residues long. Germline CDR1 SGHDT, CDR2 YYEEEE. The CDR3 reads CASSLSGLRNQPQHF. Here the CDR3 DNA reads TGTGCCAGCAGCTTGAGCGGACTCCGAAATCAGCCCCAGCATTTT.

V gene TRBV6-5 combines with J gene TRBJ2-7; D ambiguous. The CDR3 length is 12 residues. Germline V gives CDR1 MNHEY, CDR2 SVGAGI. V was pared by 6 bases and J by 5 bases, with 11 bases between. This CDR3 is CASRTPRDEQYF. CDR3 DNA: TGTGCCAGCAGGACGCCTCGGGACGAGCAGTACTTC.

The genes are TRBV29-1 and TRBJ2-2; D is ambiguous. This CDR3 is 13 amino acids long. Deletions cut 4 bases from V and 2 bases from J, with 8 bases between. From germline, CDR1 is SQVTM and CDR2 ANQGSEA. As DNA, the CDR3 is TGCAGCGTTGGTACTTACAACACCGGGGAGCTGTTTTTT. Amino acids: CSVGTYNTGELFF.

This clonotype turned up a few times. J is TRBJ2-7 and V is TRBV6-2 or TRBV6-3, with TRBD1 matching 9 bases. With V trimmed by 6 bases and J by 0 bases, 9 bases remained unmatched. Germline V gives CDR1 MNHEY, CDR2 SVGEGT. The CDR3 length is 16 residues. CDR3 loop: CASRPTGQGGSYEQYF. The CDR3 region has the DNA TGTGCCAGCAGACCGACGGGACAGGGAGGCTCCTACGAGCAGTACTTC.

This chain connects TRBV6-6 to TRBJ2-7; 11 bases align to TRBD2. CDR1 is MNHNY and CDR2 is SVGAGI in the germline V gene (reference sequence). This CDR3 contains 15 residues. J gave up 3 bases and V 8 bases, and 9 bases lay outside the gene matches. CDR3 protein: CASSLAGGPYYEQYF. The CDR3 DNA reads TGTGCCAGCTCTTTAGCGGGAGGGCCTTACTACGAGCAGTACTTC.

The rearrangement joins TRBV29-1 to TRBJ2-1, with 9 nucleotides matching TRBD2. CDR1 SQVTM and CDR2 ANQGSEA come from the germline V gene. The CDR3 is 15 residues long. With 6 bases clipped from V and 2 bases from J, the junction kept 8 bases outside the gene matches. CDR3 bases: TGCAGCGTGGATAGCGGGAGCGCCCCCTACAATGAGCAGTTCTTC. Protein sequence: CSVDSGSAPYNEQFF.